Shown below are 9 T cell receptor beta chains from a single sample sequenced in a study of T cells in Graves' hyperthyroidism and ophthalmopathy. Amplification of TCR beta CDR3 regions used RNA as the template. During a first-round RT-PCR of the TCR CDR3, the HTBI primer set was used. TCRdb processed the multiplex PCR reads anew with MiXCR; each CDR3 protein has one entry. The sample lists approximately 100,000 distinct CDR3 sequences; approximately 42% were seen once. The sample consisted of peripheral blood or thyroid tissue (not recorded which). These receptors all stem from a woman in her 30s with Graves' hyperthyroidism.

This chain uses TRBV25-1 with TRBJ1-6; no definite D call. CDR3 length: 17 residues. Germline assignment: CDR1 MGHDK and CDR2 SYGVNS. V lost 5 bases and J lost 0, with 14 bases in between. The CDR3 DNA reads as TGTGCCAGCAGTTTTTCGTGGCAGAGCTCCTATAATTCACCCCTCCACTTT. Protein product: CASSFSWQSSYNSPLHF.

This clonotype was counted ten times or more. The chain is built from TRBV5-1 and TRBJ2-2, with TRBD1 matching 7 bases. The germline gives CDR1 SGHRS, CDR2 YFSETQ. Trimming took 0 bases from V and 5 from J; bases not matched to a gene: 4. The CDR3 runs 15 residues. In DNA form, the CDR3 reads TGCGCCAGCAGCTTGGCCCGACAGGGAACCGGGGAGCTGTTTTTT. It yields the protein CASSLARQGTGELFF.

The CDR3 protein is CASSLGPAGEDEQYF. CDR3 bases: TGTGCCAGCAGCTTAGGCCCAGCGGGAGAGGACGAGCAGTACTTC. J is TRBJ2-7 and V is TRBV7-8; TRBD2 matches 8 bases. The CDR3 has 15 amino acids. The junction had 7 bases not matched to a gene; V was cut back by 1 base and J by 5 bases. CDR1 SGHVS and CDR2 FQNEAQ come from the germline V gene.

Comment on this clonotype: A much larger clone is a single base away; this may be a read error. This sequence joins TRBV28 and TRBJ1-1; D uncertain. Germline V CDR1 and CDR2: MDHEN, SYDVKM. The CDR3 is made up of 14 amino acids. The V end was cut by 3 bases, the J end by 6 bases, with 14 bases between. The CDR3 bases are TGTGCCAGCAGTTTCGGCAGGACCTACGCTGAAGCTTTCTTT. This codes for CASSFGRTYAEAFF.

This clonotype showed up many times. The rearrangement uses TRBV6-5 and TRBJ2-6, with unresolved D. The CDR3 totals 14 residues. Trimming pared 8 bases from V and 2 bases from J, leaving 10 bases between. Germline V gene data show CDR1 as MNHEY and CDR2 as SVGAGI. Here the CDR3 DNA reads TGTGCCAGCGGCCCGCAGGCTGGGGCCAACGTCCTGACTTTC. The encoded protein is CASGPQAGANVLTF.

In regard to this clonotype: One junction end does not reproduce the germline sequence, and a read error may be involved. The chain links TRBV20-1 to TRBJ2-5, with D tentatively TRBD2 (6 bases). Germline CDR1 is DFQATT and CDR2 is SNEGSKA (reference sequence). This CDR3 has 12 amino acids. In DNA, the CDR3 is TGCTGTGGGGGAGGACCCCAAGAAACCCAGTACTTC. It translates to CCGGGPQETQYF.

In its sample, this clonotype was seen many times. The V and J genes are TRBV19 and TRBJ1-5, with no clear D. CDR1 and CDR2 (germline): LNHDA, SQIVND (reference sequence). V dropped 4 bases and J dropped 1 base, with 17 bases sitting between them. The CDR3 contains 17 residues. The CDR3 DNA reads TGTGCCAGTAGTAAACTAAACAGTTATTCAAGCAATCAGCCCCAGCATTTT. As protein: CASSKLNSYSSNQPQHF.

The chain recombines TRBV10-3 with TRBJ1-4; TRBD1 matches 10 bases. Germline CDR1 reads ENHRY; CDR2 reads SYGVKD. V lost 6 bases and J lost 5; bases outside the gene matches: 3. The CDR3 length is 14 residues. The DNA of the CDR3 is TGTGCCATCAGCGGGACAGGGGAAAATGAAAAACTGTTTTTT. This gives the protein CAISGTGENEKLFF.

V gene TRBV7-2 combines with J gene TRBJ2-3; D gene ambiguous. The CDR3 is 13 residues long. Trimming shortened V by 5 bases and J by 6 bases, and 12 bases separated the two germline ends. The V gene's germline CDR1 is SGHTA and CDR2 FQGNSA. The CDR3 DNA follows: TGTGCCAGCAGCCGACGGGTATTTGATACGCAGTATTTT. Amino acid sequence: CASSRRVFDTQYF.